Each of the 32 T cell receptor beta chains below was sequenced from the same sample in a study of T cell responses to AZD1222 COVID-19 vaccine (dated by TCRdb to about 2021). The sample's time point label, decoded: about 28 days (+/-7) after the second vaccine dose. This specimen's treatment or condition label, interpreted: meningococcal conjugate vaccine given as trial control. The method behind the library was the immunoSEQ multiplex PCR assay. TCRdb retrieved this table from immuneACCESS and kept in-frame rearrangements only. Not all clones are present; in checked studies, unresolved V genes account for under half, and no reason is known for the remainder. Within this sample are tens of thousands of clones, with about 91% of them counted one time only. The leading ten clones occupy 9% to 10% of the sample. The specimen was peripheral blood, collected 28 days after the second dose of the MenACWY control vaccine. The receptor set was obtained from an adult who received the MenACWY meningococcal vaccine as a control.

The chain recombines TRBV14 with TRBJ2-7; D is uncertain. Germline CDR1 is SGHDN and CDR2 is FVKESK. Trimming stripped 1 base from V and 2 bases from J, with 12 bases between. The CDR3 runs to 15 residues. The CDR3 coding sequence is TGTGCCAGCAGCCAAGTCGGCACCCCCCCCTACGAGCAGTACTTC. It specifies CASSQVGTPPYEQYF.

J is TRBJ2-7 and V is TRBV6-5; TRBD1 or TRBD2 may be the D gene (5 bases each). In germline, CDR1 is MNHEY, CDR2 SVGAGI. The V end was cut by 0 bases, the J end by 3 bases, with 15 bases between. This CDR3 contains 16 residues. The CDR3 is CASSYSKFPGHYEQYF. CDR3 nucleotide sequence: TGTGCCAGCAGTTACTCGAAATTCCCGGGGCACTACGAGCAGTACTTC.

J is TRBJ2-3 and V is TRBV7-9, with D perhaps TRBD2 (6 bases). Germline assignment: CDR1 SEHNR and CDR2 FQNEAQ (reference sequence). The V end lost 3 bases, the J end lost 1 base, and 14 bases lay between the germline ends. This CDR3 has 16 residues. The DNA for the CDR3 is TGTGCCAGCAGCTTCGGAGGCGGGGAGGGCACAGATACGCAGTATTTT. As protein: CASSFGGGEGTDTQYF.

The gene calls are TRBV9 and TRBJ2-2, with D hard to call. Trimming pared 0 bases from V and 7 bases from J, leaving 13 bases between. Per the germline V gene, CDR1 is SGDLS and CDR2 is YYNGEE. This CDR3 is built from 15 residues. In DNA, the CDR3 is TGTGCCAGCAGCGTAGCTTTATCCGGGTACGGGGAGCTGTTTTTT. Translation: CASSVALSGYGELFF.

This sequence joins TRBV28 and TRBJ1-5; 10 bases are a match to TRBD1. Per the germline V gene, CDR1 is MDHEN and CDR2 is SYDVKM. J gave up 5 bases and V 6 bases, and 13 bases lay outside the gene matches. The CDR3 contains 17 residues. CDR3 in amino acids: CASSIALGTGEDQPQHF. The CDR3 DNA reads as TGTGCCAGCAGCATAGCACTCGGGACAGGGGAGGATCAGCCCCAGCATTTT. The full variable domain, in which reference TRBV28 and TRBJ1-5 provide the parts outside the CDR3, is DVKVTQSSRYLVKRTGEKVFLECVQDMDHENMFWYRQDPGLGLRLIYFSYDVKMKEKGDIPEGYSVSREKKERFSLILESASTNQTSMYLCASSIALGTGEDQPQHFGDGTRLSIL.

This clone was observed a handful of times. The CDR3 bases are TGTGCCAGCAGCTTAGTGGGGGTGGTTGCGGGGGTCTACGAGCAGTACTTC. Translating it yields CASSLVGVVAGVYEQYF. The chain is built from TRBV7-2 and TRBJ2-7, with TRBD2 identical over 7 bases. This CDR3 is built from 17 residues. The junction had 12 bases not matched to a gene; V was cut back by 1 base and J by 3 bases. CDR1 is SGHTA, CDR2 FQGNSA, per germline.

This chain connects TRBV19 to TRBJ1-1; maybe TRBD1 (6 bases). Germline V CDR1 and CDR2: LNHDA, SQIVND (reference sequence). This CDR3 is built from 13 residues. V was shortened by 5 bases and J by 8 bases, with 15 bases between the two germline ends. DNA for the CDR3: TGTGCCAGTAGTCCCAGAGGGGGATCGGAAGCTTTCTTT. It specifies CASSPRGGSEAFF.

The CDR3 sequence is CASSYEGPSPLHF. The CDR3 DNA is TGTGCCAGCAGTTACGAGGGGCCTTCACCCCTCCACTTT. The V and J genes are TRBV6-5 and TRBJ1-6, with D maybe TRBD1 (5 bases). Germline V gene lookup returns CDR1 MNHEY and CDR2 SVGAGI. The ends were cut back, 2 bases at V and 9 bases at J, with 8 bases in the middle. The CDR3 runs to 13 residues.

V usage is TRBV2 and J usage is TRBJ2-3; the match to TRBD2 covers 9 bases. Per the germline V gene, CDR1 is SNHLY and CDR2 is FYNNEI. The CDR3 extends over 15 amino acids. V shed 5 bases and J 3 bases; nucleotides not matched to a gene: 6. The CDR3 here is CASSRLAGMTDTQYF. CDR3 coding DNA: TGTGCCAGCAGTCGTCTAGCGGGGATGACAGATACGCAGTATTTT.

This chain links TRBV14 with TRBJ1-1, with 8 bases fitting TRBD1. Germline V gene sequence: CDR1 SGHDN, CDR2 FVKESK. The CDR3 consists of 16 residues. Trimming removed 4 bases from V and 0 bases from J; junction bases left unmatched: 7. In DNA form, the CDR3 reads TGTGCCAGCAGCCGCCGGACAGGGTCAATGAACACTGAAGCTTTCTTT. Amino acid sequence: CASSRRTGSMNTEAFF.

The rearrangement links TRBV9 to TRBJ1-1; D uncertain. V lost 0 bases to trimming and J lost 4 bases, with 7 bases between them. This CDR3 is 13 amino acids long. In germline, CDR1 is SGDLS, CDR2 YYNGEE. The CDR3 DNA sequence: TGTGCCAGCAGCGTAGAGACCCTCACTGAAGCTTTCTTT. This encodes CASSVETLTEAFF.

This clone has just a few counts. The chain employs TRBV6-6 and TRBJ1-1; possibly TRBD1 for D (6 bases). The germline V gene encodes CDR1 MNHNY and CDR2 SVGAGI (reference sequence). The CDR3 runs 14 residues. Trimming removed 6 bases from V and 6 bases from J, with 17 bases in between. CDR3 amino acids: CASRGPTGRAEAFF. DNA for the CDR3: TGTGCCAGCAGGGGCCCGACAGGTCGGGCTGAAGCTTTCTTT.

In this sample, this clone turned up once. The J gene is TRBJ2-7, the V gene TRBV29-1; 11 nucleotides line up with TRBD2. CDR1 and CDR2 from the germline V gene are SQVTM and ANQGSEA. The CDR3 length is 13 residues. V was pared by 4 bases and J by 4 bases, with 3 bases of the junction left unmatched. The CDR3 DNA sequence: TGCAGCGTTGTTACTAGCGGGGGTTACGAGCAGTACTTC. This codes for CSVVTSGGYEQYF.

Turning to this clone: This specimen includes other DNA sequences encoding the same CDR3. The chain recombines TRBV30 with TRBJ1-1, with D possibly matching TRBD1 (5 bases). The CDR3 has 13 amino acids. Trimming took off 0 bases at V and 5 bases at J, with 10 bases between the two ends. In germline, CDR1 is GTSNPN, CDR2 SVGIG (reference sequence). In nucleotides, the CDR3 is TGTGCCTGGAGTGTTCAGGGAAGGACTGAAGCTTTCTTT. Amino acid sequence: CAWSVQGRTEAFF.

The chain combines TRBV4-2 with TRBJ2-2; D gene uncertain. V shed 8 bases and J shed 4 bases, with 5 bases lying between them. Germline loops: CDR1 LGHNA, CDR2 YNFKEQ. The CDR3 is 11 amino acids. CDR3 coding DNA: TGTGCCAGCGGACCCACCGGGGAGCTGTTTTTT. Amino acid sequence: CASGPTGELFF.

J is TRBJ1-5 and V is TRBV12-3 or TRBV12-4; maybe TRBD1 (5 bases). Trimming removed 6 bases from V and 7 bases from J, with 13 bases in between. This CDR3 region has 13 residues. The CDR3 DNA sequence: TGTGCCAGCAGCCCGGGACCCTCCCAGCCCCAGCATTTT. It yields the protein CASSPGPSQPQHF.

A word on this clone: The same CDR3 also results from other DNA sequences found in this sample. The genes are TRBV19 and TRBJ1-4; TRBD1 is a possible D gene (6 bases). V was cut by 7 bases and J by 0 bases, with 12 bases left in between. Germline V lookup: CDR1 LNHDA, CDR2 SQIVND (reference sequence). This CDR3 spans 15 amino acids. The CDR3 protein is CASTPGDATNEKLFF. CDR3 sequence (DNA): TGTGCCAGTACCCCAGGGGATGCAACTAATGAAAAACTGTTTTTT.

The CDR3 loop is CATSRGQGRETPSNQPQHF. DNA of the CDR3: TGTGCCACCAGCAGAGGGCAAGGCAGGGAGACTCCTAGCAATCAGCCCCAGCATTTT. The chain employs TRBV15 and TRBJ1-5, with a possible D match to TRBD1 (5 bases). There are 19 residues in the CDR3. From germline, CDR1 is LNHNV and CDR2 YYDKDF (reference sequence). V gave up 1 base and J gave up 0 bases, with 19 bases separating them.

The J gene is TRBJ2-2, the V gene TRBV6-5, with no clear D. The CDR3 consists of 16 residues. Trimming removed 0 bases at V and 4 bases at J, with 12 bases between. Per germline, CDR1 MNHEY and CDR2 SVGAGI. The CDR3 loop reads CASSYSFLLGTGELFF. Here the CDR3 DNA reads TGTGCCAGCAGTTACTCGTTTCTCCTAGGCACCGGGGAGCTGTTTTTT.

This chain links TRBV7-3 with TRBJ2-7, with D maybe TRBD1 (6 bases). The V and J ends lost 1 base and 2 bases respectively, with 12 bases between them. The CDR3 runs 15 residues. The V gene's germline CDR1 is SGHTA and CDR2 FQGTGA. The CDR3 reads CASSLRGPLTYEQYF. CDR3 sequence (DNA): TGTGCCAGCAGCTTAAGGGGGCCCCTCACCTACGAGCAGTACTTC.

This clone is judged medium-sized. The sample contains more than one DNA sequence encoding this CDR3. V gene TRBV19 combines with J gene TRBJ1-2; D call uncertain. V lost 6 bases to trimming and J lost 0 bases, with 8 bases between them. CDR1 is LNHDA, CDR2 SQIVND, per germline (reference sequence). This CDR3 is built from 13 residues. The CDR3 DNA reads as TGTGCCAGTAGGAGAGAAACTAACTATGGCTACACCTTC. Protein: CASRRETNYGYTF.

The chain uses TRBV20-1 and TRBJ2-7; D is unclear. The CDR3 contains 11 residues. The germline V gene has CDR1 DFQATT and CDR2 SNEGSKA (reference sequence). V was cut by 3 bases and J by 9 bases, with 12 bases left in between. The CDR3 loop reads CSARPGTAQYF. DNA of the CDR3: TGCAGTGCTAGGCCGGGTACGGCGCAGTACTTC.

The chain links TRBV29-1 to TRBJ1-2; D is unclear. Trimming left V 7 bases short and J 4 bases short, with 10 bases between. The CDR3 sequence is 11 residues long. Germline CDR1 SQVTM, CDR2 ANQGSEA. The chain's CDR3 is CSALEGYGYTF. CDR3 nucleotides: TGCAGCGCGCTCGAGGGCTATGGCTACACCTTC. Variable domain in full (rest from reference TRBV29-1 and TRBJ1-2): SAVISQKPSRDICQRGTSLTIQCQVDSQVTMMFWYRQQPGQSLTLIATANQGSEATYESGFVIDKFPISRPNLTFSTLTVSNMSPEDSSIYLCSALEGYGYTFGSGTRLTVV.

The rearrangement joins TRBV19 to TRBJ2-1; TRBD2 is a possible D gene (5 bases). The CDR3 has 15 residues. The germline gives CDR1 LNHDA, CDR2 SQIVND (reference sequence). Deletions cut 2 bases from V and 0 bases from J, with 8 bases between. The CDR3 DNA is TGTGCCAGTAGTATACCGGGGAGCTCCTACAATGAGCAGTTCTTC. Translating it yields CASSIPGSSYNEQFF.

The V gene is TRBV15, the J gene TRBJ2-7, with D unresolved. CDR1 is LNHNV and CDR2 is YYDKDF in the germline V gene (reference sequence). Trimming stripped 0 bases from V and 0 bases from J, with 12 bases between. This CDR3 region has 16 residues. The CDR3 here is CATSRDQRSSSYEQYF. In DNA, the CDR3 is TGTGCCACCAGCAGAGATCAGAGGTCGTCCTCCTACGAGCAGTACTTC.

This clone appeared once. V usage is TRBV19 and J usage is TRBJ1-5; no clear D. V lost 3 bases to trimming and J lost 7 bases, with 16 bases between them. The V gene's germline CDR1 is LNHDA and CDR2 SQIVND (reference sequence). The length of the CDR3 is 15 residues. CDR3 DNA sequence: TGTGCCAGTAGTATCGTACGGGATTTAGGACAGCCCCAGCATTTT. Amino acids: CASSIVRDLGQPQHF.

This chain uses TRBV15 with TRBJ1-1; no reliable D call. There are 13 residues in the CDR3. Trimming cost V 1 base and J 11 bases, with 14 bases left between them. CDR1 is LNHNV and CDR2 is YYDKDF in the germline V gene (reference sequence). In nucleotides, the CDR3 is TGTGCCACCAGCAGAGCTGGCTCGGGAGGGGCTTTCTTT. Translating gives CATSRAGSGGAFF.

A single count supports this clone. The gene calls are TRBV5-1 and TRBJ2-7; TRBD2 aligns across 7 bases. V was pared by 3 bases and J by 2 bases, with 2 bases of the junction left unmatched. The CDR3 covers 13 residues. Germline V gene lookup returns CDR1 SGHRS and CDR2 YFSETQ. Written as DNA, the CDR3 is TGCGCCAGCAGCTCGCGGGAGACCTACGAGCAGTACTTC. Protein product: CASSSRETYEQYF.

V usage is TRBV14 and J usage is TRBJ1-2; TRBD1 matches 7 bases. Losses at the gene ends were 1 base for V and 5 bases for J; bases not matched to a gene: 4. The CDR3 totals 14 residues. Germline CDR1 and CDR2: SGHDN and FVKESK. CDR3 in DNA: TGTGCCAGCAGCCAAGTGGGACAGAGATATGGCTACACCTTC. This gives the protein CASSQVGQRYGYTF.

The gene calls are TRBV28 and TRBJ1-2; 8 bases are shared with TRBD1. With V trimmed by 5 bases and J by 4 bases, 6 bases remained unmatched. From germline, CDR1 is MDHEN and CDR2 SYDVKM. The CDR3 is 14 residues long. CDR3 sequence: CASSEGTGSYGYTF. The CDR3 DNA reads as TGTGCCAGCAGTGAGGGGACAGGATCCTATGGCTACACCTTC.

This clone has a single count. DNA for the CDR3: TGTGCCAGCAGCCTCCAGGACAGGGGTCCTAATGAAAAACTGTTTTTT. Its translation: CASSLQDRGPNEKLFF. The rearrangement links TRBV3-1 (or the pseudogene TRBV3-2) to TRBJ1-4; 9 bases are a match to TRBD1. The CDR3 extends over 16 amino acids. Germline V lookup: CDR1 LGHDT, CDR2 YNNKEL (reference sequence). V gave up 4 bases and J gave up 3 bases; unmatched junction bases: 6.

This clone was counted a single time. The chain links TRBV27 to TRBJ2-7; D is possibly TRBD1 (6 bases). This CDR3 contains 12 residues. Germline V lookup: CDR1 MNHEY, CDR2 SMNVEV (reference sequence). V was pared by 5 bases and J by 6 bases, with 11 bases between. CDR3 amino acids: CASSNREREQYF. The CDR3 region has the DNA TGTGCCAGCAGTAACAGGGAACGCGAGCAGTACTTC.